This entry concerns a single T cell receptor beta chain. The V and J ends lost 1 base and 5 bases respectively, with 12 bases between them. The CDR3 has 15 residues. Germline CDR1 reads SGHAT; CDR2 reads FQNNGV. The data belong to a study of long-term antiretroviral therapy in people with HIV. Survey level was the resolution at which the v3.0 immunoSEQ assay ran. It was roughly 40,000-55,000 T-cell genomes per sample that sequencing targeted. TCRdb's table, derived via immunoSEQ multiplex PCR, lists solely in-frame clones and lacks some. The data contain approximately 22,000 clones, about 80% of them seen just once; the ten biggest clones take up about 17%. No fewer than two post-ART and no fewer than one pre-ART PBMC samples existed for each donor.

The TCR originated in a man between 40 and 49 years old with HIV. The rearrangement links TRBV11-2 to TRBJ2-1, with no clear D. Sequenced material: unsorted PBMCs, taken 0.5 years before starting antiretroviral therapy. The CDR3 sequence: CASSLGRKAHNEQFF. The CDR3 DNA reads as TGTGCCAGCAGCTTAGGTCGGAAAGCCCACAATGAGCAGTTCTTC.